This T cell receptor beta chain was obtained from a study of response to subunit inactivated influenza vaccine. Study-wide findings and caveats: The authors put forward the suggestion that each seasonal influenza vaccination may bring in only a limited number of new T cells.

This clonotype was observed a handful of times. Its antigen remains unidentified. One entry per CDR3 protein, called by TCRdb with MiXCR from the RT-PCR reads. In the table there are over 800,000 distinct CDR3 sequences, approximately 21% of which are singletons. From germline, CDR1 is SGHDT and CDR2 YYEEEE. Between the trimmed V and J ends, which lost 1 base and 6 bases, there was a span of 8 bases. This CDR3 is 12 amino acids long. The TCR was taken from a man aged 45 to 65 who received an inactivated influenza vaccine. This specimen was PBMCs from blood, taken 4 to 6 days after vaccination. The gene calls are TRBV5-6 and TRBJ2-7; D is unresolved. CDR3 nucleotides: TGTGCCAGCAGCTTGCCCCCTTTCGAGCAGTACTTC. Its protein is CASSLPPFEQYF.